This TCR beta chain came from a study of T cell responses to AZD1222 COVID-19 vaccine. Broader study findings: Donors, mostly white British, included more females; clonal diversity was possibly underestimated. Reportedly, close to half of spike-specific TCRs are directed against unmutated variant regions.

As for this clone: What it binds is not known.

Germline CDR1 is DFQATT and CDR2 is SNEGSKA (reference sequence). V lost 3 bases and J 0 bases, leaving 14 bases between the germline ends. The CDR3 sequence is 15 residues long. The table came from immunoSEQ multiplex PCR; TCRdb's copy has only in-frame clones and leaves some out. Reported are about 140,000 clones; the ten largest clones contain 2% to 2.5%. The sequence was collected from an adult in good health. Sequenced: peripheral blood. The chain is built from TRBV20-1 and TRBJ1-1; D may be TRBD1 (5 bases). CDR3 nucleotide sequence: TGCAGTGCTAGTACGGACACCGAATTGAACACTGAAGCTTTCTTT. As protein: CSASTDTELNTEAFF.